This entry features one T cell receptor (beta chain) sequence. The data stem from a study of blood T cell repertoires in COVID-19. Whole-study context: Spain, Italy and the United States supplied samples that represented acute and convalescent COVID-19. Nucleic acid was either cDNA or gDNA, and it came from T cells, B-cell-depleted T cells, or PBMCs.

This CDR3 region has 14 residues. The germline gives CDR1 SQVTM, CDR2 ANQGSEA. V trimming: 4 bases; J trimming: 6 bases; junction bases outside the gene matches: 7. In the original processing: From reference gene primer amplification, estimates of nucleated cell counts were derived. Assay: immunoSEQ multiplex PCR; the TCRdb copy retains only in-frame clones and omits some. V and J calls and clone size are those listed in that table; D and trimming were worked out from the DNA. The table shows approximately 90,000 clones, with around 83% occurring only once. This sequence joins TRBV29-1 and TRBJ2-2; 8 nucleotides line up with TRBD1. This sequence was found in a man aged 55 to 70 with acute or convalescent COVID-19. Sequences were obtained from peripheral blood. CDR3 sequence reads: CSVVGTGVAGELFF. In DNA, the CDR3 is TGCAGCGTTGTTGGGACAGGCGTCGCCGGGGAGCTGTTTTTT.